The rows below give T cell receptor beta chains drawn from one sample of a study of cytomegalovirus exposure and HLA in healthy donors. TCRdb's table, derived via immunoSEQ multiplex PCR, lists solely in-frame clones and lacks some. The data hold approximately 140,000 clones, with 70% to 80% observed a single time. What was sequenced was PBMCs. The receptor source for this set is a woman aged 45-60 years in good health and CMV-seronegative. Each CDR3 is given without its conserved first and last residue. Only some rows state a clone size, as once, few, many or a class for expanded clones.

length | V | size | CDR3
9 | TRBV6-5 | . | ASSPGGAQY
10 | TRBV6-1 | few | ASRDRAGRAF
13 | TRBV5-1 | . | ASSLRGLGTGELF
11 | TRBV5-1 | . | ASSRGERNEQF
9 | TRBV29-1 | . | SVGTGTEAF
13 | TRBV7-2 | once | ASSPRTGGIYGYT
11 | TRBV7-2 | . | ASSTGQFNEQF
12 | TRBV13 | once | ASRSTSVRETQY
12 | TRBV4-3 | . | ASSQDHRGYEQY
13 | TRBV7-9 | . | ASSFRVQSSYEQY
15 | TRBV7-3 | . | ASSFPGQGSTNQPQH
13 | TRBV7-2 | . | ASTLTRQGSYEQF
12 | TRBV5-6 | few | ASSPRGRETEAF
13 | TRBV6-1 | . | ASSDVWQGTDTQY
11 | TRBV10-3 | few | AISDRDSYGYT
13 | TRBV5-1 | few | ASSRDRGTSGEQF
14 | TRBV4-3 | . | ASSQDRASGSYEQY
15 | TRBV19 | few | ASSNGQGSGGANVLT
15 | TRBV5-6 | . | ASSLLSDKIPNYGYT
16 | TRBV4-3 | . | ASSQESSGRGSSYEQY
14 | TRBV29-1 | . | SVEEILTLLNNEQF
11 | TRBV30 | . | ACSQDSNTEAF
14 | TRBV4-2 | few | ASSQLAGVGTGELF
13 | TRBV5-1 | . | ASSFPSGGQETQY
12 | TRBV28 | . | ASSLLGASGELF
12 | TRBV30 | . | ACQTGFLSYEQY